This T cell receptor (beta chain) was profiled in a study of molecular identifiers for immune sequencing clone quantification. Overall study findings and caveats: Spiked Jurkat TCR RNA equivalent to one cell was reportedly detectable in roughly 1 million naive cells. Highly expanded clone sizes could be underestimated by identical TCR molecules that share a barcode.

A few counts support this clonotype. What it binds is not known. Listed TCR primers, together with previously described methods, were used for the bulk TCR libraries. TCRdb reanalysed the PCR reads using MiXCR and keeps one entry per CDR3 protein. This sample carries about 97,000 distinct CDR3 sequences, 30% to 35% of them seen once, and the ten largest clones take roughly 10%. Investigators produced naive CD8 libraries from about 19,000 to 1,100,000 sorted cells, drawing on 10%, 30% or 50% RNA. The CDR3 spans 14 residues. V gave up 0 bases and J gave up 2 bases, with 8 bases separating them. CDR1 and CDR2 from the germline V gene are ENHRY and SYGVKD.

J is TRBJ2-7 and V is TRBV10-3, with no clear D. Sequenced input: naive CD8+ T cells from blood, with Jurkat cell RNA spiked in. Subset denoted: FACS-sorted CD8+CD4-CCR7+CD45RA+ naive T cells. This TCR came from a human donor in good health. Some libraries in this study had Jurkat cell RNA spiked in. DNA for the CDR3: TGTGCCATCAGTGAGTCGAGCCGAACCTACGAGCAGTACTTC. Amino acids: CAISESSRTYEQYF.